This T cell receptor (beta chain) was recorded in a study of T-cell memory formation after mild COVID-19 (TCRdb year 2021). In terms of the full investigation: TCR sequence clusters from the two donors were found to be largely donor specific. In a couple of donors, T-cell clones that expanded and contracted after mild COVID-19 were followed by sequencing TCRalpha and TCRbeta repertoires longitudinally. The cohort was made up of two young adult volunteers, one female and one male, who were previously healthy. Overall study outcomes, separate from this receptor: The study included only a couple of mild cases, and larger cohorts that include severe cases with pre-infection samples were judged to be necessary. Whether the second-wave clones peaking on day 37 were SARS-CoV-2 specific was not confirmed. Clones that contracted from day 15 to 85 showed balanced CD4/CD8 phenotypes, whereas a second wave of clones that expanded from day 15 to 37 leaned towards CD4+. Some responding clones were detected in pre-infection memory, which suggested that pre-existing cross-reactive memory T cells had joined the SARS-CoV-2 response. Contracting CD4+ clones were found mainly in CM and EM memory subsets, while CD8+ clones were enriched in EMRA.

PBMCs were isolated by Ficoll-Paque density gradient centrifugation. This clonotype came up a few times. Its antigen remains unidentified. Base qualities are missing; no much larger clone stands one base away. From the cysteine through the phenylalanine, the CDR3 covers 19 amino acids. Here the CDR3 DNA is all that survives: 57 bases in frame from base 1. Deletion took 1 base off V and 3 bases off J, with a span of 24 bases between the germline ends. The germline V gene supplies CDR1 SGHTA and CDR2 FQGNSA. Sequencer: Illumina NovaSeq 6000. TCRalpha and TCRbeta cDNA libraries were built by 5'RACE with constant-segment primers, adding sample barcodes and unique molecular identifiers. Trizol reagent was used to extract RNA from every sample. Libraries were amplified in two PCR steps, with a second sample barcode and Illumina TruSeq adapters added in the second step. Libraries were sequenced on an Illumina NovaSeq with 2 x 150 bp paired-end reads. Concerning the study's data processing: Reads were demultiplexed and collapsed into UMI-guided consensus sequences with migec v1.2.7. Using mixcr v2.1.11, the UMI consensuses were aligned to TRA and TRB V and J templates and assembled into clonotypes. Expanded or contracted clonotypes were those called significant by both edgeR and NoisET, with noise models trained on biological replicates. edgeR calls used a false discovery rate-adjusted p below 0.01 and a log2 fold-change threshold of 1. As an exploratory analysis of dynamics, max-normalized trajectories of the 1000 most abundant clonotypes were examined by PCA with hierarchical clustering. Each responding clone was given a CD4 or CD8 phenotype based on the CD4+ and CD8+ repertoires, which had been sequenced separately. Through fastp at Q25 and MiXCR, TCRdb rebuilt clones from the public reads, retaining in-frame beta chains. Here each entry gathers all rows of one CDR3 protein and keeps the most common genes and DNA. The V and J calls and clone size are TCRdb's, not the authors'. The sample profile shows about 270,000 distinct CDR3 sequences; 16% of them were found once. The ten largest make up roughly 21% of the sample.

In this chain, TRBV7-2 is recombined with TRBJ2-5, with a weak D call of TRBD2 (5 bases match). The sequence was collected from a man in his late teens or twenties who had mild COVID-19 (a few samples of this study predate the infection). The sample titles of this study are shuffled in the database, so cell type and time point are left out; the donor was told from shared clones. Sample: PBMCs or a T cell subset sorted from them (not recorded which). The CDR3 is CASSLESGGLLGGEETQYF. The sequence in DNA is TGTGCCAGCAGCTTAGAGTCCGGCGGGCTACTAGGTGGAGAAGAGACCCAGTACTTC.